Listed below are T cell receptor beta chains from one sample, sequenced in a study of blood T cell repertoires in COVID-19. Profiling relied on immunoSEQ multiplex PCR, and the TCRdb table lists in-frame clones only, not all of them. The sample consists of tens of thousands of clones, nearly 80% of them appearing once. Sequenced: peripheral blood. The receptors come from a man in his sixties or seventies with COVID-19, enrolled during active disease. Both conserved end residues are part of each CDR3. A D gene is named only where the DNA matches it firmly. The listing skips clone size in some rows; elsewhere it reads once, few, many or a size class.

clone_size,j_call,v_call,d_call,cdr3_nt,cdr3_aa
-,TRBJ2-5,TRBV7-2,TRBD2,TGTGCCAGCAGCTTTGCATCCGGGAGGGGACGGACCCAGTACTTC,CASSFASGRGRTQYF
-,TRBJ2-7,TRBV5-1,-,TGCGCCAGCAGCTTCAACTCGAACGAGCAGTACTTC,CASSFNSNEQYF
-,TRBJ1-1,TRBV5-4,TRBD1,TGTGCCAGCAGCACGGGACAGACCTCTCGTGTCGCTGAAGCTTTCTTT,CASSTGQTSRVAEAFF
-,TRBJ1-5,TRBV19,-,TGTGCCGCAAGTACGGGGGTGGAACAGCCCCAGCATTTT,CAASTGVEQPQHF
few,TRBJ1-1,TRBV18,TRBD1,TGTGCCAGCTCACCACGGACAGGGGGCAGGGACACTGAAGCTTTCTTT,CASSPRTGGRDTEAFF
-,TRBJ1-5,TRBV6-2/TRBV6-3,TRBD1,TGTGCCAGCAGTCCGCCATGGACAGGGCCCCAGCCCCAGCATTTT,CASSPPWTGPQPQHF
-,TRBJ2-2,TRBV5-5,TRBD1,TGTGCCAGCAGCTTCTGGACAGGTCCGACGGCCGGGGAGCTGTTTTTT,CASSFWTGPTAGELFF
few,TRBJ2-2,TRBV11-2,TRBD1,TGTGCCAGCCGTGGGACAGGGGGCCCCGGGGAGCTGTTTTTT,CASRGTGGPGELFF
-,TRBJ2-5,TRBV7-2,-,TGTGCCAGCAGCCCCAACAGGGTTTTGGAGACCCAGTACTTC,CASSPNRVLETQYF
-,TRBJ1-2,TRBV19,-,TGTGCCAGTAGTGAGCGGGGGCCACCGGATGGCTACACCTTC,CASSERGPPDGYTF
-,TRBJ2-3,TRBV7-2,-,TGTGCCAGCAGCCCATCCGGAAGCGCGGGGTATACGCAGTATTTT,CASSPSGSAGYTQYF
few,TRBJ1-2,TRBV11-1,-,TGTGCCAGCAGCCGGACAGCCGACTATGGCTACACCTTC,CASSRTADYGYTF
-,TRBJ1-2,TRBV7-8,-,TGTGCCAGCAGCCGGAGATTCCAATATGGCTACACCTTC,CASSRRFQYGYTF
-,TRBJ1-1,TRBV1,-,TGCACCAGCAGCCAAGGGACAGGGGTTACGAACACTGAAGCTTTCTTT,CTSSQGTGVTNTEAFF
few,TRBJ2-5,TRBV27,TRBD2,TGTGCCAGCAGTCCGACTAGCGGGCTCCAAGAGACCCAGTACTTC,CASSPTSGLQETQYF
-,TRBJ2-7,TRBV6-1,TRBD2,TGTGCCAGCAGTGAATCCCCTAGCGGGAGGGTCTACGAGCAGTACTTC,CASSESPSGRVYEQYF